These T cell receptor beta chains were read from a single sample in a study of cytomegalovirus exposure and HLA in healthy donors. Produced via immunoSEQ multiplex PCR; TCRdb's table is partial and in-frame only. The sample consists of more than 65,000 clones, more than 70% of them appearing once. The source material was PBMCs. The source is a man aged 40-55 years in good health and CMV-seronegative. CDR3s include the opening cysteine and the closing phenylalanine or tryptophan. The D gene is left open where the match is weak. The size entry is marked missing in some rows and otherwise reads once, few, many or a size class.

>.|TRBV6-4|TRBJ2-6|.
TGTGCCAGCAGTGACTCGATTCACTCCTCTGGGGCCAACGTCCTGACTTTC
CASSDSIHSSGANVLTF
>TRBD2|TRBV2|TRBJ2-3|few
TGTGCCAGCAGCCGACTAGCGGGGGGACCTAGCACAGATACGCAGTATTTT
CASSRLAGGPSTDTQYF
>TRBD1|TRBV28|TRBJ2-6|once
TGTGCCAGCAGTTTATTTCCGGGACAGGGGGTTTTCTCTGGGGCCAACGTCCTGACTTTC
CASSLFPGQGVFSGANVLTF
>TRBD1|TRBV18|TRBJ1-5|.
TGTGCCAGCTCACCAGGTCTAGGGGGCCAGCCCCAGCATTTT
CASSPGLGGQPQHF
>.|TRBV9|TRBJ2-7|.
TGTGCCAGCAGCGTAGACCCGGGGGCCTACGAGCAGTACTTC
CASSVDPGAYEQYF
>.|TRBV2|TRBJ1-2|.
TGTGCCAGCAGTGTTGAGGGCGGGGGCTACACCTTC
CASSVEGGGYTF
>.|TRBV9|TRBJ2-1|.
TGTGCCAGCAGCCCCAAGTTAGGGGCGGCCTACAATGAGCAGTTCTTC
CASSPKLGAAYNEQFF
>.|TRBV19|TRBJ1-1|few
TGTGCCAGTAGTTTCAGCGGCCGGTGGGACACTGAAGCTTTCTTT
CASSFSGRWDTEAFF
>.|TRBV7-2|TRBJ2-5|.
TGTGCCAGCAGCCCCGACTGGGTGCAGTACTTC
CASSPDWVQYF
>TRBD1|TRBV6-5|TRBJ1-1|.
TGTGCCAGCAGTTACTCGTACAGGGGGAACACTGAAGCTTTCTTT
CASSYSYRGNTEAFF
>.|TRBV28|TRBJ1-4|.
TGTGCCAGCAGTTTTTTTACAGGTGTCGAAAAACTGTTTTTT
CASSFFTGVEKLFF
>TRBD2|TRBV9|TRBJ2-7|.
TGTGCCAGCAGCTCGACTAGCGGGGGACCTTACGAGCAGTACTTC
CASSSTSGGPYEQYF
>.|TRBV5-4|TRBJ1-1|few
TGTGCCAGCAGCCCCGGGACAACGACTGAAGCTTTCTTT
CASSPGTTTEAFF
>TRBD1|TRBV18|TRBJ1-1|.
TGTGCCAGCTCACCCCGACAGGGAGAGTCGGGGACTGAAGCTTTCTTT
CASSPRQGESGTEAFF
>.|TRBV5-5|TRBJ1-1|.
TGTGCCAGCAGCCACCTCGGGGGGACTTTGAACACTGAAGCTTTCTTT
CASSHLGGTLNTEAFF
>TRBD2|TRBV5-1|TRBJ2-7|.
TGCGCCAGCAGCTCCGGACTAGCGGGGGGTTACGAGCAGTACTTC
CASSSGLAGGYEQYF
>TRBD1|TRBV18|TRBJ2-5|.
TGTGCCAGCTCTCCAACTCGGACAGGGGGCCTAACACAAGAGACCCAGTACTTC
CASSPTRTGGLTQETQYF
>TRBD1|TRBV7-6|TRBJ2-7|.
TGTGCCAGCAGCTTAGTTGGGGGACAGGGATACTACGAGCAGTACTTC
CASSLVGGQGYYEQYF
>TRBD1|TRBV7-7|TRBJ1-1|.
TGTGCCAGCAGCTTCAGGGGGCGGGTGAAGGGTGAAGCTTTCTTT
CASSFRGRVKGEAFF
>TRBD2|TRBV7-8|TRBJ2-5|.
TGTGCCAGCAGACTATCGGGGGGAGCGACCGGGGAGACCCAGTACTTC
CASRLSGGATGETQYF
>TRBD1|TRBV9|TRBJ2-7|few
TGTGCCAGCAGCTCGCGGACAGGGGTGTCGGTCGAGCAGTACTTC
CASSSRTGVSVEQYF
>.|TRBV4-3|TRBJ1-4|.
TGCGCCAGCAGCCCGGGGGGGGCGTACGAAAAACTGTTTTTT
CASSPGGAYEKLFF
>.|TRBV11-2|TRBJ1-1|.
TGTGCCAGCAGCTTAGATCTAAGACAGTTCAGGAAAGCTTTCTTT
CASSLDLRQFRKAFF
>TRBD1|TRBV30|TRBJ2-7|.
TGTGCCTGGAGTGGGGACAGGGGCCCCTACGAGCAGTACTTC
CAWSGDRGPYEQYF
>.|TRBV4-2|TRBJ2-7|.
TGTGCCAGCAGCCAAGGGTCCCGAAGGAGCTCCTACGAGCAGTACTTC
CASSQGSRRSSYEQYF
>TRBD1|TRBV5-1|TRBJ1-2|.
TGCGCCAGCAGCCCCTCCGGGACAGTTCTCTATGGCTACACCTTC
CASSPSGTVLYGYTF
>TRBD2|TRBV4-3|TRBJ2-7|.
TGCGCCAGCAGCCAAGATACTAGCGGGGTCTACGAGCAGTACTTC
CASSQDTSGVYEQYF
>TRBD1|TRBV5-4|TRBJ1-2|.
TGTGCCAGCAGCTTGTGGACAGGCGATGGCTACACCTTC
CASSLWTGDGYTF
>.|TRBV28|TRBJ1-1|.
TGTGCCAGCAGTTTGTTGCTCCGGGACGGGGGAGCTTTCTTT
CASSLLLRDGGAFF
>.|TRBV5-1|TRBJ1-2|.
TGCGCCAGCAGCATCACCCCCGGGACAAACTATGGCTACACCTTC
CASSITPGTNYGYTF
>.|TRBV10-3|TRBJ1-5|.
TGTGCCATCAGTTCAGGGACAAACAGTTTCCGTCAGCCCCAGCATTTT
CAISSGTNSFRQPQHF
>.|TRBV10-1|TRBJ2-5|.
TGCGCCAGCAGTGAGTCCGAGACTAGGCAAGAGACCCAGTACTTC
CASSESETRQETQYF
>.|TRBV7-2|TRBJ1-5|.
TGTGCCAGCAGCTTAGCAGGCGGAAATCAGCCCCAGCATTTT
CASSLAGGNQPQHF
>.|TRBV6-1|TRBJ1-5|once
TGTGCCAGCAGTGAAGGGTCGCAGGGGAGTCAGCCCCAGCATTTT
CASSEGSQGSQPQHF
>.|TRBV5-1|TRBJ1-4|.
TGCGCCAGCAGCCTGGGTCAGGCAGGCTTAAATGAAAAACTGTTTTTT
CASSLGQAGLNEKLFF
>.|TRBV2|TRBJ1-1|.
TGTGCCAGCTCCACTTCAATAGAAGCTTTCTTT
CASSTSIEAFF
>TRBD1|TRBV19|TRBJ2-7|few
TGTGCCAGTAGCGCCGGGACAGGGGGCTACGAGCAGTACTTC
CASSAGTGGYEQYF
>.|TRBV19|TRBJ2-7|.
TGTGCCACCGGGCCCTCCAGGGGACCCTACGAGCAGTACTTC
CATGPSRGPYEQYF
>.|TRBV5-4|TRBJ1-2|once
TGTGCCAGCCACGCCGCGGGGGGCTATGGCTACACCTTC
CASHAAGGYGYTF
>.|TRBV6-5|TRBJ2-1|few
TGTGCCAGCAGATTGGGCCCCCTCAATGAGCAGTTCTTC
CASRLGPLNEQFF
>TRBD1|TRBV28|TRBJ2-7|.
TGTGCCAGCAGTTCAGGGGGCGAGCAGTACTTC
CASSSGGEQYF
>TRBD2|TRBV6-4|TRBJ2-1|.
TGTGCCAGCAGTGAAGCGGGGGGCTCCTACAATGAGCAGTTCTTC
CASSEAGGSYNEQFF
>TRBD1|TRBV27|TRBJ2-5|.
TGTGCCAGCCGGCCAGGCAGGGGGTTCATGGAGACCCAGTACTTC
CASRPGRGFMETQYF
>TRBD1|TRBV6-6|TRBJ1-2|few
TGTGCCAGCAGTTATTCCCCAGACAGGGGGCGTGGCTACACCTTC
CASSYSPDRGRGYTF
>.|TRBV14|TRBJ1-6|.
TGTGCCAGCAGCTTCGCAGCGAGCTCCTATAATTCACCCCTCCACTTT
CASSFAASSYNSPLHF
>TRBD1|TRBV4-1|TRBJ2-7|.
TGCGCCAGCAGCCAAGAGGCACAGGGGTTAGAGCAGTACTTC
CASSQEAQGLEQYF
>.|TRBV7-3|TRBJ2-1|.
TGTGCCAGCAGCTTATTGGGGGGGGCCCTAAACAATGAGCAGTTCTTC
CASSLLGGALNNEQFF
>TRBD1|TRBV2|TRBJ1-5|.
TGTGCCAGACAGGACAGGGTGGGAGATTATAGCAATCAGCCCCAGCATTTT
CARQDRVGDYSNQPQHF
>TRBD1|TRBV6-6|TRBJ1-5|.
TGTGCCAGCAGCCGGGGACAGGGCCTCAATCAGCCCCAGCATTTT
CASSRGQGLNQPQHF
>.|TRBV30|TRBJ1-1|few
TGTGCCTGGATCCCCGGGAACACTGAAGCTTTCTTT
CAWIPGNTEAFF
>TRBD1|TRBV6-1|TRBJ1-6|.
TGTGCCAGCAGTGAATACCCAGGGGGCGGTTCACCCCTCCACTTT
CASSEYPGGGSPLHF
>.|TRBV6-5|TRBJ1-4|.
TGTGCCAGCAGTCTGCAGGGGATTAATGAAAAACTGTTTTTT
CASSLQGINEKLFF
>.|TRBV7-9|TRBJ1-1|once
TGTGCCAGCAGCTTAGCCGGGGGGGGAGGGCACACTGAAGCTTTCTTT
CASSLAGGGGHTEAFF
>.|TRBV30|TRBJ2-5|.
TGTGCCTGGAGCGCAACAGCCATTGGGGAGACCCAGTACTTC
CAWSATAIGETQYF
>.|TRBV7-2|TRBJ2-1|.
TGTGCCAGCAGCTTAGTCGGGGGCTCCTACAATGAGCAGTTCTTC
CASSLVGGSYNEQFF
>TRBD1|TRBV6-5|TRBJ1-6|.
TGTGCCAGCCAGGGACAGGGAGGACATTCACCCCTCCACTTT
CASQGQGGHSPLHF
>TRBD1|TRBV6-1|TRBJ2-2|.
TGTGCCAGCAGTCATACAGGGGAAGGGGGGGAGCTGTTTTTT
CASSHTGEGGELFF
>.|TRBV2|TRBJ1-1|few
TGTGCCAGCAGTGGGTCTCAGGCTGAAGCTTTCTTT
CASSGSQAEAFF
>TRBD1|TRBV15|TRBJ1-1|once
TGTGCCACCAGCAGAGATTTAGGGACAGGGAACACTGAAGCTTTCTTT
CATSRDLGTGNTEAFF
>TRBD2|TRBV9|TRBJ2-5|few
TGTGCCAGCAGCGTAGCCAGCGGGGGCGCTCTAGAAGAGACCCAGTACTTC
CASSVASGGALEETQYF